This T cell receptor beta chain comes out of a study of OX40 agonist ivuxolimab in advanced cancers. About the research overall: An anti-OX40 (CD134) antibody with agonistic activity, ivuxolimab, was administered to patients.

Prior autoimmune disease or systemic immunosuppression barred patients. Measured with immunoSEQ multiplex PCR; TCRdb has only the in-frame clones, and not every one. The table records about 40,000 clones, approximately 82% of them present only once. The sample in question was CD4+ or CD8+ T cells sorted from blood, obtained in a trial of the OX40 agonist ivuxolimab. This receptor was identified in an adult with an advanced solid tumor such as melanoma, head and neck, liver or kidney cancer.

CDR3 loop: CASSFGTGIESYGYTF. As DNA, the CDR3 is TGTGCCAGCAGCTTCGGGACAGGGATAGAAAGCTATGGCTACACCTTC. The V and J genes are TRBV7-2 and TRBJ1-2; TRBD1 matches 9 bases. V was clipped by 3 bases and J by 4 bases; unmatched bases: 9. The CDR3 totals 16 residues. Germline V gives CDR1 SGHTA, CDR2 FQGNSA. Supplemented by reference TRBV7-2 and TRBJ1-2, the full variable domain reads GAGVSQSPSNKVTEKGKDVELRCDPISGHTALYWYRQSLGQGLEFLIYFQGNSAPDKSGLPSDRFSAERTGGSVSTLTIQRTQQEDSAVYLCASSFGTGIESYGYTFGSGTRLTVV.